Listed below are T cell receptor beta chains from one sample, sequenced in a study of cytomegalovirus exposure and HLA in healthy donors. The method was immunoSEQ multiplex PCR; TCRdb's version includes in-frame clones alone and lacks a portion of them. The table includes roughly 100,000 clones, around 70% detected once. Source material: PBMCs. These receptors were collected from a man aged 35-49 years in good health and CMV-seronegative. CDR3s include the opening cysteine and the closing phenylalanine or tryptophan. D genes are given only for firm matches. Size tells how often a clone was seen (once, few, many) or the class of an expanded clone, and some rows leave it out.

V gene: TRBV7-4; J gene: TRBJ2-3; D gene: -; clone size: -; CDR3 DNA: TGTGCCAGCAGCCCAAGTCCCCGGACAGATACGCAGTATTTT; CDR3 protein: CASSPSPRTDTQYF
V gene: TRBV4-1; J gene: TRBJ2-1; D gene: TRBD1; clone size: -; CDR3 DNA: TGCGCCAGCAGCCAGTCCGCCCCGGGACAGGGGGCAGGTGAGCAGTTCTTC; CDR3 protein: CASSQSAPGQGAGEQFF
V gene: TRBV11-2; J gene: TRBJ2-2; D gene: -; clone size: -; CDR3 DNA: TGTGCCAGCAGACTCAGGGAGGTGTCCGGGGAGCTGTTTTTT; CDR3 protein: CASRLREVSGELFF
V gene: TRBV28; J gene: TRBJ1-1; D gene: TRBD1; clone size: -; CDR3 DNA: TGTGCCAGCACACTCTCGGGCCTGACAGGGCCAGAAGCTTTCTTT; CDR3 protein: CASTLSGLTGPEAFF
V gene: TRBV9; J gene: TRBJ1-2; D gene: -; clone size: -; CDR3 DNA: TGTGCCAGCAGCGTATTCCCCACTCAGGGGCGGTATGGCTACACCTTC; CDR3 protein: CASSVFPTQGRYGYTF
V gene: TRBV18; J gene: TRBJ2-2; D gene: TRBD1; clone size: once; CDR3 DNA: TGTGCCAGCTCACCACCGAGACAGGGAAGCGGGGAGCTGTTTTTT; CDR3 protein: CASSPPRQGSGELFF
V gene: TRBV5-1; J gene: TRBJ2-1; D gene: TRBD1; clone size: -; CDR3 DNA: TGCGCCAGCAGCCCGGGACAGGTTAAAGATGAGCAGTTCTTC; CDR3 protein: CASSPGQVKDEQFF
V gene: TRBV7-9; J gene: TRBJ1-1; D gene: -; clone size: -; CDR3 DNA: TGTGCCAGCAGCTTAGTTGGCAGGGAAGGGACTGAAGCTTTCTTT; CDR3 protein: CASSLVGREGTEAFF
V gene: TRBV5-1; J gene: TRBJ1-2; D gene: -; clone size: -; CDR3 DNA: TGCGCCAGCAGCATAGAACCGGGACACCTCTATGGCTACACCTTC; CDR3 protein: CASSIEPGHLYGYTF
V gene: TRBV21-1; J gene: TRBJ2-7; D gene: -; clone size: -; CDR3 DNA: TGTGCCAGCAACACAGGGGGCCCTACCTACGAGCAGTACTTC; CDR3 protein: CASNTGGPTYEQYF
V gene: TRBV5-1; J gene: TRBJ2-7; D gene: -; clone size: once; CDR3 DNA: TGCGCCAGCAGCTTGGAAACAGGGATTCGGCGGTACGAGCAGTACTTC; CDR3 protein: CASSLETGIRRYEQYF
V gene: TRBV1; J gene: TRBJ2-1; D gene: -; clone size: few; CDR3 DNA: TGCACCAGCAGCCCCCCCTCCGACTCAATACCTATCGATGAGCAGTTCTTC; CDR3 protein: CTSSPPSDSIPIDEQFF
V gene: TRBV6-5; J gene: TRBJ2-2; D gene: -; clone size: -; CDR3 DNA: TGTGCCAGCAGTTACTATACTATCGGGGAGCTGTTTTTT; CDR3 protein: CASSYYTIGELFF
V gene: TRBV30; J gene: TRBJ1-1; D gene: -; clone size: -; CDR3 DNA: TGTGCCTGGACGGCGGGGGTGAACACTGAAGCTTTCTTT; CDR3 protein: CAWTAGVNTEAFF
V gene: TRBV4-1; J gene: TRBJ2-5; D gene: -; clone size: -; CDR3 DNA: TGCGCCAGCAGCCAAGAATCGGGGGAAGAGACCCAGTACTTC; CDR3 protein: CASSQESGEETQYF
V gene: TRBV2; J gene: TRBJ1-4; D gene: -; clone size: -; CDR3 DNA: TGTGCCAACTCCCCCAGGTCAACTAATGAAAAACTGTTTTTT; CDR3 protein: CANSPRSTNEKLFF
V gene: TRBV28; J gene: TRBJ2-7; D gene: TRBD2; clone size: -; CDR3 DNA: TGTGCCAGCAGTTTAAGGCGGGGGAAGAACTCCTACGAGCAGTACTTC; CDR3 protein: CASSLRRGKNSYEQYF
V gene: TRBV4-1; J gene: TRBJ1-5; D gene: TRBD1; clone size: -; CDR3 DNA: TGCGCCAGCAGCCAAGGGAGACAGGGAAATAGCAATCAGCCCCAGCATTTT; CDR3 protein: CASSQGRQGNSNQPQHF
V gene: TRBV6-1; J gene: TRBJ1-1; D gene: -; clone size: few; CDR3 DNA: TGTGCCAGCAGTGAAACCAGGGGCACTGAAGCTTTCTTT; CDR3 protein: CASSETRGTEAFF
V gene: TRBV28; J gene: TRBJ1-5; D gene: -; clone size: -; CDR3 DNA: TGTGCCAGCAGTTTTTACAACAGAGATCAGCCCCAGCATTTT; CDR3 protein: CASSFYNRDQPQHF
V gene: TRBV4-1; J gene: TRBJ2-2; D gene: TRBD2; clone size: -; CDR3 DNA: TGCGCCAGCAGCTTCCAACTAGCGGGAAACACCGGGGAGCTGTTTTTT; CDR3 protein: CASSFQLAGNTGELFF
V gene: TRBV28; J gene: TRBJ2-4; D gene: -; clone size: -; CDR3 DNA: TGTGCCAGCAGTTTACAGGCGCCAGCCAAAAACATTCAGTACTTC; CDR3 protein: CASSLQAPAKNIQYF